A single sample is the source of the 14 T cell receptor beta chains below, sequenced in a study of T-cell memory formation after mild COVID-19. TCRdb re-called the 5' RACE reads through MiXCR, storing one row per CDR3 protein. The data show around 300,000 distinct CDR3 sequences, about 13% seen once. Sequenced: PBMCs or a T cell subset sorted from them (not recorded which). All receptors derive from a man younger than 35 who had mild COVID-19 (a few samples of this study predate the infection). Cell type and time point are not known.

This clonotype has just a few counts. CDR3 nucleotides: TGTGCCAGCAGCCAGATCGACAGGAATGAAAAACTGTTTTTT. Residues: CASSQIDRNEKLFF. The V gene is TRBV5-6, the J gene TRBJ1-4; D is possibly TRBD1 (6 bases). Germline CDR1 and CDR2: SGHDT and YYEEEE. Trimming left V 4 bases short and J 5 bases short, with 12 bases between. The CDR3 runs 14 residues.

In its sample, this clonotype was seen once. This chain uses TRBV15 with TRBJ2-1, with D possibly being TRBD1 (5 bases). This CDR3 has 15 amino acids. V was shortened by 6 bases and J by 5 bases, with 17 bases between the two germline ends. The germline gives CDR1 LNHNV, CDR2 YYDKDF (reference sequence). The CDR3 spells CATSPQGFSNNEQFF. The DNA for the CDR3 is TGTGCCACCAGTCCGCAGGGTTTTTCGAACAATGAGCAGTTCTTC.

This clonotype was observed at least ten times. The V and J genes are TRBV7-9 and TRBJ2-3; D is uncertain. The V gene lost 1 base and the J gene lost 2 bases, with 7 bases spanning the gap. The germline gives CDR1 SEHNR, CDR2 FQNEAQ (reference sequence). The CDR3 spans 14 residues. This chain's CDR3 is CASSLVFITDTQYF. CDR3 bases: TGTGCCAGCAGCTTAGTTTTTATCACAGATACGCAGTATTTT. The full variable domain, its missing parts supplied by reference TRBV7-9 and TRBJ2-3, is DTGVSQNPRHKITKRGQNVTFRCDPISEHNRLYWYRQTLGQGPEFLTYFQNEAQLEKSRLLSDRFSAERPKGSFSTLEIQRTEQGDSAMYLCASSLVFITDTQYFGPGTRLTVL.

V and J are TRBV5-1 and TRBJ1-6; the match to TRBD1 covers 12 bases. CDR1 is SGHRS and CDR2 is YFSETQ in the germline V gene. J was trimmed by 10 bases and V by 5 bases; bases with no gene match: 4. CDR3 length: 14 amino acids. CDR3 in amino acids: CASRPGTGGSPLHF. DNA of the CDR3: TGCGCCAGCAGGCCCGGGACAGGGGGCTCACCCCTCCACTTT.

The chain combines TRBV28 with TRBJ2-3; D remains ambiguous. The germline CDR1 and CDR2 sequences are MDHEN and SYDVKM. V was pared by 11 bases and J by 2 bases, with 14 bases between. This CDR3 has 13 amino acids. DNA for the CDR3: TGTGCCGCCCATTCAGGATTCACAGATACGCAGTATTTT. Translating it yields CAAHSGFTDTQYF.

This clonotype was seen ten or more times. At one end the junction does not follow the germline gene, possibly because of a read error. This chain connects TRBV7-9 to TRBJ2-5; D is unresolved. CDR1 SEHNR and CDR2 FQNEAQ come from the germline V gene (reference sequence). The CDR3 loop spans 10 amino acids. The CDR3 DNA sequence: TGTGCCAGCCACCAGGAGACCCAGTACTTC. Translated: CASHQETQYF.

This clonotype occurred a few times. The chain recombines TRBV28 with TRBJ2-3, with a weak D call TRBD1 (5 bases). Germline V gene data show CDR1 as MDHEN and CDR2 as SYDVKM. CDR3 length equals 15 residues. V was pared by 5 bases and J by 0 bases, with 12 bases between. This CDR3 reads CASSLGDLSTDTQYF. CDR3 coding DNA: TGTGCCAGCAGTCTAGGGGATTTGAGCACAGATACGCAGTATTTT.

This clonotype has only a few counts. This rearrangement joins TRBV6-5 to TRBJ1-4; D gene ambiguous. Per germline, CDR1 MNHEY and CDR2 SVGAGI. This CDR3 has 13 amino acids. With 8 bases removed from V and 3 bases from J, the gap between germline ends came to 10 bases. CDR3 nucleotide sequence: TGTGCCAGCGCCCCCACGGCTAATGAAAAACTGTTTTTT. Its protein product is CASAPTANEKLFF.

The V and J genes are TRBV9 and TRBJ1-6, with D uncertain. This CDR3 comprises 14 residues. CDR1 is SGDLS and CDR2 is YYNGEE in the germline V gene. The V end lost 4 bases, the J end lost 8 bases, and 13 bases lay between the germline ends. CDR3 in DNA: TGTGCCAGCAGCTCCGCCGGGAGGCATTCACCCCTCCACTTT. Translating gives CASSSAGRHSPLHF.

A few counts support this clonotype. The CDR3 here is CASSRDSGSNQPQHF. CDR3 bases: TGTGCCAGCAGTCGTGACTCCGGGAGCAATCAGCCCCAGCATTTT. The J gene is TRBJ1-5, the V gene TRBV7-9; no clear D gene. Germline lookup yields CDR1 SEHNR and CDR2 FQNEAQ (reference sequence). V lost 6 bases, J lost 1 base, and 13 bases lay in between. The CDR3 runs 15 residues.

At least ten counts were recorded for this clonotype. V usage is TRBV7-2 and J usage is TRBJ2-1, with TRBD2 matching 8 bases. J was trimmed by 3 bases and V by 3 bases; bases with no gene match: 4. The germline V gene has CDR1 SGHTA and CDR2 FQGNSA. This CDR3 region has 15 residues. The CDR3 loop reads CASSFSGGFYNEQFF. In DNA form, the CDR3 reads TGTGCCAGCAGCTTCAGCGGGGGCTTCTACAATGAGCAGTTCTTC.

This clonotype was seen ten or more times. The chain employs TRBV12-3 or TRBV12-4 and TRBJ2-1; 9 bases map to TRBD1. With V trimmed by 6 bases and J by 2 bases, 8 bases remained unmatched. The CDR3 spans 16 residues. The CDR3 DNA reads as TGTGCCAGCAGCCAACTCGGGACAGGGCCCTACAATGAGCAGTTCTTC. Translating gives CASSQLGTGPYNEQFF.

This clonotype occurred a few times. The chain is built from TRBV4-3 and TRBJ1-6; 9 positions match TRBD1. The CDR3 spans 16 residues. Trimming cost V 5 bases and J 10 bases; bases outside gene matches: 12. Germline values: CDR1 LGHNA, CDR2 YSLEER. The CDR3 here is CASSLGTGQVGSPLHF. The CDR3 DNA follows: TGCGCCAGCAGCTTGGGGACAGGGCAGGTCGGGTCACCCCTCCACTTT.

The V call is TRBV6-5, the J call TRBJ2-7; TRBD2 agrees at 7 bases. J gave up 2 bases and V 5 bases, and 6 bases lay outside the gene matches. Germline V gene lookup returns CDR1 MNHEY and CDR2 SVGAGI. CDR3 length: 14 residues. CDR3: CASSRSGGTYEQYF. Written as DNA, the CDR3 is TGTGCCAGCAGTCGCTCGGGAGGAACCTACGAGCAGTACTTC.